The TCR beta chain described here comes from a study of T cells in Graves' hyperthyroidism and ophthalmopathy. Findings of the study overall: The model predicted ophthalmopathy a median 6.5 months before onset.

Researchers amplified the TCR beta CDR3 regions from RNA transcripts. HTBI primers drove first-round RT-PCR of the TCR CDR3. A single record per CDR3 protein comes from TCRdb applying MiXCR to the multiplex PCR reads. The table shows 500,000 to 650,000 distinct CDR3 sequences, with 46% occurring only once. There are 14 residues in the CDR3. Deletions cut 4 bases from V and 5 bases from J, with 15 bases between. Germline V gene sequence: CDR1 SGHRS, CDR2 YFSETQ. Of note for this clonotype: Its target is unknown.

Source material: peripheral blood or thyroid tissue (not recorded which). The clonotype originates from an adult woman with Graves' disease, either hyperthyroidism or ophthalmopathy (not recorded which). This rearrangement joins TRBV5-1 to TRBJ1-1; no clear D gene. The CDR3 DNA is TGCGCCAGCAGCCCCAGACCCCAGATGACTGAAGCTTTCTTT. Translated, it gives CASSPRPQMTEAFF.